This TCR beta chain was retrieved from a study of cytomegalovirus exposure and HLA in healthy donors. Germline V gene data show CDR1 as SQVTM and CDR2 as ANQGSEA. Germline trimming cut 6 bases from V and 2 bases from J; bases unmatched to any gene: 17. The CDR3 loop spans 19 amino acids. This clone was picked up one time. This cohort consisted of healthy bone marrow donors. A multiplex PCR was run with 60 Vbeta primers and 13 Jbeta primers. The method was immunoSEQ multiplex PCR; TCRdb's version includes in-frame clones alone and lacks a portion of them. This table has around 92,000 clones, around 82% appearing once.

Sequenced input: PBMCs. The rearrangement links TRBV29-1 to TRBJ2-5; 14 bases map to TRBD2. The sequence was collected from a man younger than 35 in good health and CMV-seronegative. The CDR3 here is CSVHSPGLAGATSQETQYF. The CDR3 DNA follows: TGCAGCGTACACTCACCGGGACTAGCGGGGGCCACCTCTCAAGAGACCCAGTACTTC.